The clone carrying this T cell receptor (beta chain) was recorded many times. These data belong to a study of T cells after yellow fever vaccination. Synthesis of TCR cDNA relied on 5'RACE template switching, which attached a universal primer site and UMIs. TCRdb recomputed calls from the 5' RACE reads with MiXCR, one row per CDR3 protein. The data show 250,000 or so distinct CDR3 sequences, with 6.7% seen just once and around 1.1% held by the top ten. The sequences come from CD4+ T cells sorted from PBMCs, collected on the day of the yellow fever booster vaccination. The sequence was obtained from a man aged 25 to 40 who received the YFV17D yellow fever vaccine.

The DNA of the CDR3 is TGTGCCAGCAGCCAAGATTACAGGGGGCTCTACGAGCAGTACTTC. It specifies CASSQDYRGLYEQYF. This chain joins TRBV14 and TRBJ2-7; 9 bases match TRBD1. Germline V gives CDR1 SGHDN, CDR2 FVKESK. This CDR3 has 15 amino acids. V lost 0 bases to trimming and J lost 3 bases; unmatched junction nucleotides: 3.